This T cell receptor beta chain was sequenced in a study of metastatic and nonmetastatic thyroid tumors. TCRdb reanalyzed the PCR reads with MiXCR. Of fewer than 50,000 clones in the sample, roughly 15% were seen once. None of the patients had undergone any treatment ahead of thyroid surgery. As concerns this clone: Its antigen is currently unknown.

This CDR3 has 14 amino acids. V was trimmed by 7 bases and J by 0 bases, leaving 10 bases between them. Germline V gene data show CDR1 as MNHNS and CDR2 as SASEGT. Study findings and constraints: Benign nodules were reported to have significantly lower TCR beta diversity than malignant thyroid tumors, in blood and tumor.

The V call is TRBV6-1, the J call TRBJ1-3; D uncertain. The receptor's source is a female donor with papillary thyroid cancer or a benign thyroid nodule (not recorded which). Some clones in this sample may be carry-over from other donors' samples. Sequencing was done on a sample of blood. CDR3 region: CASNVGVSGNTIYF. CDR3 coding DNA: TGTGCCAGCAATGTCGGCGTCTCTGGAAACACCATATATTTT.